The 16 T cell receptor beta chains reported below all come from one sample, sequenced in a study of long-term antiretroviral therapy in people with HIV. Survey-level resolution applied to immunoSEQ assay v3.0. Sequencing used immunoSEQ multiplex PCR; TCRdb keeps in-frame clones, though not all of them. The sample contains about 12,000 clones, about 88% of which appear only once. The sample here was unsorted PBMCs, taken 2.1 years after starting antiretroviral therapy. These receptors came from a woman aged 40 to 55 with HIV.

This rearrangement joins TRBV29-1 to TRBJ1-1; D is unresolved. This CDR3 region has 14 residues. The germline V gene has CDR1 SQVTM and CDR2 ANQGSEA. Deletions cut 0 bases from V and 4 bases from J, with 12 bases between. CDR3 DNA sequence: TGCAGCGTTGAAGATCTTTTACAAGCCACTGAAGCTTTCTTT. Translation: CSVEDLLQATEAFF. Full variable domain (missing parts from reference TRBV29-1 and TRBJ1-1): SAVISQKPSRDICQRGTSLTIQCQVDSQVTMMFWYRQQPGQSLTLIATANQGSEATYESGFVIDKFPISRPNLTFSTLTVSNMSPEDSSIYLCSVEDLLQATEAFFGQGTRLTVV.

This chain links TRBV6-1 with TRBJ1-1; TRBD1 aligns across 7 bases. The CDR3 is made up of 13 amino acids. Germline V gene data show CDR1 as MNHNS and CDR2 as SASEGT. The V gene end was trimmed by 0 bases and the J gene end by 12 bases; junction bases not matched to a gene: 7. In nucleotides, the CDR3 is TGTGCCAGCAGTGAAGCGCGTGACAGGGTGCCTTTCTTT. Residues: CASSEARDRVPFF.

V usage is TRBV7-8 and J usage is TRBJ2-7, with TRBD2 identical over 7 bases. The CDR3 spans 15 residues. Germline V lookup: CDR1 SGHVS, CDR2 FQNEAQ. J lost 5 bases, V lost 2 bases, and 9 bases had no gene match. CDR3 loop: CASSLNRGGIDEQYF. CDR3 DNA: TGTGCCAGCAGCTTAAATCGCGGGGGAATCGACGAGCAGTACTTC.

V usage is TRBV2 and J usage is TRBJ2-7, with 8 nucleotides matching TRBD1. The length of the CDR3 is 14 residues. With V trimmed by 1 base and J by 7 bases, 6 bases remained unmatched. The germline V gene encodes CDR1 SNHLY and CDR2 FYNNEI. The CDR3 loop is CASSEGQGFREQYF. In DNA form, the CDR3 reads TGTGCCAGCAGTGAAGGACAGGGGTTCCGGGAGCAGTACTTC.

This clone is medium-sized. The gene calls are TRBV21-1 and TRBJ1-1; TRBD1, the table's D call, lacks a check against the DNA. TRBV21-1 is noted as a pseudogene. The CDR3 sequence is 15 residues long. The CDR3 loop reads CASRRDRLMNTEAFF. In DNA form, the CDR3 reads TGTGCCAGCAGACGGGACAGGCTAATGAACACTGAAGCTTTCTTT.

The chain recombines TRBV2 with TRBJ1-1; D gene ambiguous. The ends were cut back, 5 bases at V and 0 bases at J, with 7 bases in the middle. The germline gives CDR1 SNHLY, CDR2 FYNNEI. The CDR3 sequence is 13 residues long. The CDR3 DNA sequence: TGTGCCAGCAGTAAGGGAATGAACACTGAAGCTTTCTTT. Translation gives CASSKGMNTEAFF. The full variable domain, with the rest looked up from reference TRBV2 and TRBJ1-1, is EPEVTQTPSHQVTQMGQEVILRCVPISNHLYFYWYRQILGQKVEFLVSFYNNEISEKSEIFDDQFSVERPDGSNFTLKIRSTKLEDSAMYFCASSKGMNTEAFFGQGTRLTVV.

This chain links TRBV5-1 with TRBJ2-1, with 10 bases fitting TRBD2. In germline, CDR1 is SGHRS, CDR2 YFSETQ. The CDR3 has 12 amino acids. With 3 bases clipped from V and 10 bases from J, the junction kept 1 base outside the gene matches. CDR3 in amino acids: CASSYSGGEQFF. CDR3 in DNA: TGCGCCAGCAGCTATAGCGGGGGGGAGCAGTTCTTC.

The chain has TRBV5-4 and TRBJ2-6; D not certain. Per the germline V gene, CDR1 is SGHNT and CDR2 is YYREEE (reference sequence). The CDR3 spans 16 residues. V shed 1 base and J shed 0 bases, with 8 bases lying between them. CDR3 loop: CASSLQPRSGANVLTF. The CDR3 DNA reads as TGTGCCAGCAGCTTGCAGCCGCGCTCTGGGGCCAACGTCCTGACTTTC. Complete variable domain (other parts from reference TRBV5-4 and TRBJ2-6): ETGVTQSPTHLIKTRGQQVTLRCSSQSGHNTVSWYQQALGQGPQFIFQYYREEENGRGNFPPRFSGLQFPNYSSELNVNALELDDSALYLCASSLQPRSGANVLTFGAGSRLTVL.

The chain links TRBV6-1 to TRBJ1-4; TRBD1 might be the D (6 bases). Per germline, CDR1 MNHNS and CDR2 SASEGT. The ends were cut back, 7 bases at V and 7 bases at J, with 16 bases in the middle. CDR3 size: 14 residues. The CDR3 protein is CASTLGGPSEKLFF. CDR3 coding DNA: TGTGCCAGCACCTTGGGGGGGCCTAGTGAAAAACTGTTTTTT.

This rearrangement joins TRBV27 to TRBJ2-3; D is possibly TRBD1 or TRBD2 (5 bases each). CDR3 length: 13 residues. Germline V lookup: CDR1 MNHEY, CDR2 SMNVEV (reference sequence). The V gene lost 5 bases and the J gene lost 4 bases, with 10 bases spanning the gap. The DNA for the CDR3 is TGTGCCAGCAGTCTGAGGGGACCAGATACGCAGTATTTT. It specifies CASSLRGPDTQYF.

This clone has just a few counts. The rearrangement links TRBV4-3 to TRBJ2-7, with unresolved D. Trimming removed 0 bases from V and 1 base from J, with 10 bases in between. This CDR3 has 15 amino acids. CDR1 and CDR2 (germline): LGHNA, YSLEER. CDR3 in amino acids: CASSQEVPASYEQYF. The DNA of the CDR3 is TGCGCCAGCAGCCAAGAGGTGCCCGCTTCCTACGAGCAGTACTTC.

The chain couples TRBV4-3 to TRBJ2-3; 10 nucleotides align to TRBD2. Trimming at V came to 0 bases and at J to 9 bases, leaving 9 bases not matched to a gene. CDR1 LGHNA and CDR2 YSLEER come from the germline V gene. The CDR3 runs 16 residues. The CDR3 nucleotides are TGCGCCAGCAGCCAAGATCTCCAGCGGGGGGGCATGACGCAGTATTTT. Residues: CASSQDLQRGGMTQYF.

The chain is built from TRBV19 and TRBJ1-1; D is unresolved. This CDR3 comprises 15 residues. Germline V gene lookup returns CDR1 LNHDA and CDR2 SQIVND (reference sequence). V lost 7 bases, J lost 9 bases, and 24 bases lay in between. This CDR3 is CASIDPGALGGKAFF. The DNA of the CDR3 is TGTGCCAGTATTGATCCGGGTGCTCTCGGAGGGAAAGCTTTCTTT.

The CDR3 nucleotides read TGCGCCAGCAGCTTGGCCCCAGGGAACACCGGGGAGCTGTTTTTT. This codes for CASSLAPGNTGELFF. The chain carries TRBV5-1 and TRBJ2-2; no reliable D call. CDR3 length equals 15 residues. V gave up 0 bases and J gave up 1 base, with 7 bases separating them. Per the germline V gene, CDR1 is SGHRS and CDR2 is YFSETQ.

This clone was detected only once. The V gene is TRBV7-8, the J gene TRBJ1-3, with D hard to call. In germline, CDR1 is SGHVS, CDR2 FQNEAQ. This CDR3 comprises 15 residues. V lost 5 bases and J 2 bases, leaving 13 bases between the germline ends. DNA for the CDR3: TGTGCCAGCAGCGCACAGTGGGAAGCTGGAAACACCATATATTTT. Its protein is CASSAQWEAGNTIYF.

The J gene is TRBJ1-4, the V gene TRBV5-1; TRBD1 might be the D (6 bases). This CDR3 is 14 amino acids long. Between the trimmed V and J ends, which lost 4 bases and 8 bases, there was a span of 15 bases. Germline V gene data show CDR1 as SGHRS and CDR2 as YFSETQ. In nucleotides, the CDR3 is TGCGCCAGCAGCATCGGACAGCCTTCGGAAAAACTGTTTTTT. It yields the protein CASSIGQPSEKLFF.